Detailed here is one T cell receptor (beta chain). Its cognate antigen is unknown. This specimen belongs to a study of CD8 T cells in ankylosing spondylitis. Quantitative 5'-RACE with molecular barcodes generated TCR beta libraries. MiXCR, run by TCRdb on the 5' RACE reads, gives a single entry per CDR3 protein. This table has 350,000 or so distinct CDR3 sequences, roughly 14% appearing once. Notes on the study in general: Disease-associated clones were reportedly significantly overrepresented in matched ankylosing spondylitis synovial fluid. Disease-linked clones bore a CD8+ phenotype, appearing relatively rarely in peripheral blood. A TCR beta motif of eight or nine highly homologous variants seemed to mark ankylosing spondylitis blood.

The CDR3 loop spans 13 amino acids. V shed 6 bases, J shed 7 bases, and the junction held 9 bases outside the gene matches. The germline V gene has CDR1 SNHLY and CDR2 FYNNEI. The sample taken for sequencing was blood, either unsorted or a sorted T cell fraction (not recorded which). The chain is built from TRBV2 and TRBJ2-7; TRBD2 matches 7 bases. This receptor was taken from a male donor with ankylosing spondylitis or in good health (not recorded which). The DNA for the CDR3 is TGTGCCAGCAGAGTTGACCAAGCGGGAGAGCAGTACTTC. Translating it yields CASRVDQAGEQYF.